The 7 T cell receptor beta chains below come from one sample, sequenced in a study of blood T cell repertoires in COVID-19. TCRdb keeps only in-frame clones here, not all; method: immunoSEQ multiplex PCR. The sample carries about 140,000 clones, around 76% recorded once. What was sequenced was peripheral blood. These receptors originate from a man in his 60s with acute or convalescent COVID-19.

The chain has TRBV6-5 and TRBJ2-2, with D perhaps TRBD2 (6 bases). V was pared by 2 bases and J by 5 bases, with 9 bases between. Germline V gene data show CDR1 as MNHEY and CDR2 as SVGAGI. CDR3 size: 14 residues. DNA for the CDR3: TGTGCCAGCAGTTACCAACGGGGGACCGGGGAGCTGTTTTTT. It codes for CASSYQRGTGELFF.

CDR3 DNA sequence: TGTGCCAGCAGCCGAAGACAGGGACAAGAGACCCAGTACTTC. It yields the protein CASSRRQGQETQYF. The rearrangement links TRBV14 to TRBJ2-5; 7 bases are a match to TRBD1. The length of the CDR3 is 14 residues. Germline V gene data show CDR1 as SGHDN and CDR2 as FVKESK. With V trimmed by 4 bases and J by 2 bases, 4 bases remained unmatched. Based on the CDR3 plus reference TRBV14 and TRBJ2-5, the full variable domain is EAGVTQFPSHSVIEKGQTVTLRCDPISGHDNLYWYRRVMGKEIKFLLHFVKESKQDESGMPNNRFLAERTGGTYSTLKVQPAELEDSGVYFCASSRRQGQETQYFGPGTRLLVL.

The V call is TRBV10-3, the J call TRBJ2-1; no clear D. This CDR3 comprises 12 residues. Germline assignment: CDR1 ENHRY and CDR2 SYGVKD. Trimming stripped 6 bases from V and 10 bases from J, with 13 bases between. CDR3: CAISKPPGEQFF. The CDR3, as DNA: TGTGCCATCAGCAAGCCTCCCGGGGAGCAGTTCTTC.

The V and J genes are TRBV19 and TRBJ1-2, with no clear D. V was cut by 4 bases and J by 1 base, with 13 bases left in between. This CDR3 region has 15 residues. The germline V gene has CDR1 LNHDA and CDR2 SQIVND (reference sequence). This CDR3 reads CASSTNSGLNYGYTF. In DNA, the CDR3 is TGTGCCAGTAGTACTAACAGCGGCCTTAACTATGGCTACACCTTC.

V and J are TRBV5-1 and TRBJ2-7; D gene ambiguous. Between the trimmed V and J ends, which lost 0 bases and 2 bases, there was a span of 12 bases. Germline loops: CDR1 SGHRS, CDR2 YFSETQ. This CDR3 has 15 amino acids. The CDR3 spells CASSLDADPAYEQYF. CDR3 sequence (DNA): TGCGCCAGCAGCTTGGACGCGGATCCCGCCTACGAGCAGTACTTC.

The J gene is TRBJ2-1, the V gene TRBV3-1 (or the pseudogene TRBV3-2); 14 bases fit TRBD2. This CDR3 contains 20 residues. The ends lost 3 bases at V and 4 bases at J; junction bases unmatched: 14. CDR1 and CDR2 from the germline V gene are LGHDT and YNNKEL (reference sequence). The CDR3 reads CASSHTRWRTSGRTYNEQFF. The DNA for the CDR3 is TGTGCCAGCAGCCATACGAGGTGGAGGACTAGCGGGAGGACATACAATGAGCAGTTCTTC.

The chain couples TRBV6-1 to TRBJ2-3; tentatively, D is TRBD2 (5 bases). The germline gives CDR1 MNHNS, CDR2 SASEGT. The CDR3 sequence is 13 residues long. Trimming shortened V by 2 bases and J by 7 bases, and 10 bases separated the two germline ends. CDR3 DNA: TGTGCCAGCAGTGAACTCGGGGTTCATACGCAGTATTTT. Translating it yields CASSELGVHTQYF.